Listed below are T cell receptor beta chains from one sample, sequenced in a study of blood T cell repertoires in COVID-19. Here immunoSEQ multiplex PCR was the method, and the copy in TCRdb shows in-frame clones only, minus some. The sample carries more than 100,000 clones, around three quarters recorded once. The sequenced sample was peripheral blood. These receptors came from a woman aged 80 or over with acute or convalescent COVID-19. The CDR3 runs from the conserved cysteine through the conserved F or W. D genes are given only for firm matches. Size tells how often a clone was seen (once, few, many) or the class of an expanded clone, and some rows leave it out.

V gene: TRBV30
D gene: TRBD1
clone size: .
J gene: TRBJ1-5
CDR3 protein: CALTGAQNQPQHF
CDR3 DNA: TGTGCCTTGACAGGGGCCCAAAATCAGCCCCAGCATTTT

V gene: TRBV19
D gene: .
clone size: .
J gene: TRBJ1-2
CDR3 protein: CASSFSGSGVANYGYTF
CDR3 DNA: TGTGCCAGTAGTTTCTCGGGATCGGGGGTGGCTAACTATGGCTACACCTTC

V gene: TRBV6-2/TRBV6-3
D gene: TRBD2
clone size: .
J gene: TRBJ2-1
CDR3 protein: CASSSSRTSGYNEQFF
CDR3 DNA: TGTGCCAGCAGTTCCTCCCGGACTAGCGGGTACAATGAGCAGTTCTTC

V gene: TRBV29-1
D gene: .
clone size: .
J gene: TRBJ1-1
CDR3 protein: CSVERQAEAFF
CDR3 DNA: TGCAGCGTTGAAAGGCAGGCTGAAGCTTTCTTT

V gene: TRBV12-3/TRBV12-4
D gene: .
clone size: .
J gene: TRBJ1-5
CDR3 protein: CASSLFENQPQHF
CDR3 DNA: TGTGCCAGCAGTTTGTTTGAGAATCAGCCCCAGCATTTT

V gene: TRBV5-1
D gene: .
clone size: .
J gene: TRBJ2-2
CDR3 protein: CASSEGHTTGELFF
CDR3 DNA: TGCGCCAGCAGCGAGGGACACACGACCGGGGAGCTGTTTTTT

V gene: TRBV7-2
D gene: .
clone size: .
J gene: TRBJ2-7
CDR3 protein: CASSPRAGAYEQYF
CDR3 DNA: TGTGCCAGCAGCCCCAGGGCAGGAGCCTACGAGCAGTACTTC

V gene: TRBV2
D gene: TRBD1
clone size: .
J gene: TRBJ1-6
CDR3 protein: CASSRAGGLLYNSPLHF
CDR3 DNA: TGTGCCAGCAGTCGGGCAGGGGGTCTTCTGTATAATTCACCCCTCCACTTT

V gene: TRBV19
D gene: TRBD2
clone size: .
J gene: TRBJ2-1
CDR3 protein: CASSIGAGGSYNEQFF
CDR3 DNA: TGTGCCAGTAGTATAGGGGCGGGGGGCTCCTACAATGAGCAGTTCTTC

V gene: TRBV14
D gene: .
clone size: .
J gene: TRBJ2-1
CDR3 protein: CASSQDLGGRAFNEQFF
CDR3 DNA: TGTGCCAGCAGCCAAGATCTTGGGGGGAGAGCCTTCAATGAGCAGTTCTTC

V gene: TRBV9
D gene: TRBD2
clone size: .
J gene: TRBJ2-3
CDR3 protein: CASSSLAGGNTDTQYF
CDR3 DNA: TGTGCCAGCAGCTCCCTAGCGGGGGGTAACACAGATACGCAGTATTTT

V gene: TRBV7-2
D gene: .
clone size: .
J gene: TRBJ2-5
CDR3 protein: CASIPGSKETQYF
CDR3 DNA: TGTGCCAGCATCCCTGGTAGTAAAGAGACCCAGTACTTC

V gene: TRBV4-3
D gene: .
clone size: .
J gene: TRBJ2-6
CDR3 protein: CASSHEYTGANVLTF
CDR3 DNA: TGCGCCAGCAGCCATGAGTATACTGGGGCCAACGTCCTGACTTTC

V gene: TRBV10-3
D gene: .
clone size: .
J gene: TRBJ1-1
CDR3 protein: CAISVPGEWGTEAFF
CDR3 DNA: TGTGCCATCAGTGTCCCGGGGGAATGGGGTACTGAAGCTTTCTTT

V gene: TRBV19
D gene: TRBD1
clone size: once
J gene: TRBJ1-4
CDR3 protein: CASRRDRANEKLFF
CDR3 DNA: TGTGCCAGTAGGCGGGACAGGGCTAATGAAAAACTGTTTTTT

V gene: TRBV15
D gene: .
clone size: .
J gene: TRBJ2-1
CDR3 protein: CATSREYAGANEQFF
CDR3 DNA: TGTGCCACCAGCAGAGAGTATGCGGGGGCCAATGAGCAGTTCTTC

V gene: TRBV9
D gene: TRBD1
clone size: .
J gene: TRBJ1-6
CDR3 protein: CASSVVGQGDSPLHF
CDR3 DNA: TGTGCCAGCAGCGTAGTAGGACAGGGCGATTCACCCCTCCACTTT

V gene: TRBV24-1
D gene: .
clone size: once
J gene: TRBJ2-2
CDR3 protein: CATSDTGKGNTGELFF
CDR3 DNA: TGTGCCACCAGTGATACAGGGAAAGGGAACACCGGGGAGCTGTTTTTT

V gene: TRBV19
D gene: .
clone size: .
J gene: TRBJ1-5
CDR3 protein: CASSIRGQSAAVTQPQHF
CDR3 DNA: TGTGCCAGTAGTATTAGGGGACAATCAGCAGCGGTTACTCAGCCCCAGCATTTT

V gene: TRBV3-1/TRBV3-2
D gene: TRBD1
clone size: .
J gene: TRBJ2-5
CDR3 protein: CASTQGAWEETQYF
CDR3 DNA: TGTGCCAGCACCCAGGGGGCTTGGGAAGAGACCCAGTACTTC

V gene: TRBV6-5
D gene: TRBD1
clone size: once
J gene: TRBJ2-2
CDR3 protein: CASSRDRGIHGELFF
CDR3 DNA: TGTGCCAGCAGCCGGGACAGGGGAATTCACGGGGAGCTGTTTTTT

V gene: TRBV30
D gene: TRBD1
clone size: .
J gene: TRBJ1-1
CDR3 protein: CAWSAKTGGHTEAFF
CDR3 DNA: TGTGCCTGGAGTGCAAAGACAGGGGGCCACACTGAAGCTTTCTTT

V gene: TRBV11-1
D gene: TRBD1
clone size: few
J gene: TRBJ2-5
CDR3 protein: CASSWDRGRQETQYF
CDR3 DNA: TGTGCCAGCAGCTGGGACAGGGGGCGCCAAGAGACCCAGTACTTC

V gene: TRBV7-9
D gene: TRBD1
clone size: .
J gene: TRBJ1-3
CDR3 protein: CASSAGQGVSGNTIYF
CDR3 DNA: TGTGCCAGCAGCGCAGGACAGGGCGTCTCTGGAAACACCATATATTTT

V gene: TRBV28
D gene: TRBD1
clone size: .
J gene: TRBJ1-5
CDR3 protein: CASSGQGWGNQPQHF
CDR3 DNA: TGTGCCAGCAGCGGACAGGGGTGGGGCAATCAGCCCCAGCATTTT

V gene: TRBV7-9
D gene: .
clone size: .
J gene: TRBJ2-6
CDR3 protein: CASRLDSSGANVLTF
CDR3 DNA: TGTGCCAGCAGACTCGACAGCTCTGGGGCCAACGTCCTGACTTTC

V gene: TRBV5-1
D gene: .
clone size: .
J gene: TRBJ1-5
CDR3 protein: CASSLRGEDQPQHF
CDR3 DNA: TGCGCCAGCAGCTTGCGAGGGGAGGATCAGCCCCAGCATTTT

V gene: TRBV4-3
D gene: .
clone size: .
J gene: TRBJ1-5
CDR3 protein: CASSQDNGQPQHF
CDR3 DNA: TGCGCCAGCAGCCAAGACAACGGGCAGCCCCAGCATTTT

V gene: TRBV24-1
D gene: .
clone size: .
J gene: TRBJ2-2
CDR3 protein: CATSAAGNTGELFF
CDR3 DNA: TGTGCCACCAGTGCGGCAGGGAACACCGGGGAGCTGTTTTTT

V gene: TRBV3-1/TRBV3-2
D gene: .
clone size: .
J gene: TRBJ2-3
CDR3 protein: CASSHETDTQYF
CDR3 DNA: TGTGCCAGCAGCCATGAGACAGATACGCAGTATTTT

V gene: TRBV27
D gene: TRBD1
clone size: few
J gene: TRBJ2-2
CDR3 protein: CASSTGTVGTGELFF
CDR3 DNA: TGTGCCAGCAGTACGGGGACAGTAGGAACCGGGGAGCTGTTTTTT

V gene: TRBV2
D gene: .
clone size: .
J gene: TRBJ2-7
CDR3 protein: CASSVGPYDQYF
CDR3 DNA: TGTGCCAGCAGTGTGGGGCCTTACGATCAGTACTTC

V gene: TRBV10-3
D gene: TRBD2
clone size: .
J gene: TRBJ2-3
CDR3 protein: CAISESLAGDFRGTDTQYF
CDR3 DNA: TGTGCCATCAGTGAGTCTCTAGCGGGGGACTTCCGAGGCACAGATACGCAGTATTTT

V gene: TRBV3-1/TRBV3-2
D gene: TRBD1
clone size: .
J gene: TRBJ1-4
CDR3 protein: CASSHPDRGREKLFF
CDR3 DNA: TGTGCCAGCAGCCACCCGGACAGGGGAAGGGAAAAACTGTTTTTT

V gene: TRBV15
D gene: .
clone size: .
J gene: TRBJ1-4
CDR3 protein: CATSRGRGGAANEKLFF
CDR3 DNA: TGTGCCACCAGCAGGGGACGTGGGGGCGCGGCTAATGAAAAACTGTTTTTT

V gene: TRBV23-1
D gene: TRBD1
clone size: once
J gene: TRBJ2-6
CDR3 protein: CASSQSTGGSSGANVLTF
CDR3 DNA: TGCGCCAGCAGTCAATCGACAGGGGGCAGCTCTGGGGCCAACGTCCTGACTTTC

V gene: TRBV19
D gene: TRBD1
clone size: .
J gene: TRBJ2-1
CDR3 protein: CASMTGGGNEQFF
CDR3 DNA: TGTGCCAGTATGACAGGGGGTGGCAATGAGCAGTTCTTC

V gene: TRBV28
D gene: TRBD1
clone size: .
J gene: TRBJ1-3
CDR3 protein: CASSPTTGVISGNTIYF
CDR3 DNA: TGTGCCAGCAGTCCCACGACAGGGGTGATCTCTGGAAACACCATATATTTT

V gene: TRBV19
D gene: TRBD2
clone size: .
J gene: TRBJ2-1
CDR3 protein: CASSRSSGNNEQFF
CDR3 DNA: TGTGCCAGTAGTCGGTCTAGCGGGAACAATGAGCAGTTCTTC

V gene: TRBV5-6
D gene: TRBD1
clone size: .
J gene: TRBJ1-1
CDR3 protein: CASSAGQGMNTEAFF
CDR3 DNA: TGTGCCAGCAGCGCGGGACAGGGGATGAACACTGAAGCTTTCTTT

V gene: TRBV2
D gene: TRBD1
clone size: .
J gene: TRBJ1-2
CDR3 protein: CASSRTGYGYTF
CDR3 DNA: TGTGCCAGCAGCCGGACAGGGTATGGCTACACCTTC